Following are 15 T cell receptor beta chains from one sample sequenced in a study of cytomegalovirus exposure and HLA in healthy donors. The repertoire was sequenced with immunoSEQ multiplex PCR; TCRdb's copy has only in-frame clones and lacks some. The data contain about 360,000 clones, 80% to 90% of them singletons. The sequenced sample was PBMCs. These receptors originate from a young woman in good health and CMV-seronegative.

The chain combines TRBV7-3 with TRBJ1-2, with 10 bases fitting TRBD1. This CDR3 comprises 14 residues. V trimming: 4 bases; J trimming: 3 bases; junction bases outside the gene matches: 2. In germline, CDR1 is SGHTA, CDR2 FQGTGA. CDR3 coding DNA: TGTGCCAGCAGCTCCGGACAGGGGGACTATGGCTACACCTTC. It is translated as CASSSGQGDYGYTF.

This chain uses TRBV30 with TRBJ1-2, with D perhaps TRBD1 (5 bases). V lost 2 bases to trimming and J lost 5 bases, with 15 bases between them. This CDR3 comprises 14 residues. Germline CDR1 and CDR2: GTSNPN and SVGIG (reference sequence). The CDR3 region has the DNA TGTGCCTGGAGTCCCGGGGGTTGGGGGTATGGCTACACCTTC. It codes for CAWSPGGWGYGYTF.

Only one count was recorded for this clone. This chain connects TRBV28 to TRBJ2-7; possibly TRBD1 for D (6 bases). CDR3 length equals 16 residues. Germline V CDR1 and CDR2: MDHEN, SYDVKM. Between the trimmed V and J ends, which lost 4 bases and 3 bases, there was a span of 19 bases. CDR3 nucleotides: TGTGCCAGCAGTTCACTCCCCAGACAGGCCCTCTACGAGCAGTACTTC. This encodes CASSSLPRQALYEQYF.

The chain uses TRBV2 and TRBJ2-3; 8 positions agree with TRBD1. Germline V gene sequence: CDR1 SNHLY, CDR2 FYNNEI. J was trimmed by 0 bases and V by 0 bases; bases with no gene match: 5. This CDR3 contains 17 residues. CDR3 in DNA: TGTGCCAGCAGTGAAGCAGGACAGGGTACTAGCACAGATACGCAGTATTTT. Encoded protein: CASSEAGQGTSTDTQYF.

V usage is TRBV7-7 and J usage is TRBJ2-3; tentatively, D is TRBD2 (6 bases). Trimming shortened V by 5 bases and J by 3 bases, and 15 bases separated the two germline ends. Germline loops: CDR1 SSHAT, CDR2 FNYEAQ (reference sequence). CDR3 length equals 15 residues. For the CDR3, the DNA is TGTGCCAGCAGCCGCTCTAGCGTTGCTACAGATACGCAGTATTTT. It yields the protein CASSRSSVATDTQYF.

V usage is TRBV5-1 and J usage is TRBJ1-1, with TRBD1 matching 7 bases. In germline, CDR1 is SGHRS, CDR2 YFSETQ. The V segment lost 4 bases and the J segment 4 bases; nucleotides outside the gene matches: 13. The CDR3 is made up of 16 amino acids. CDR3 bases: TGCGCCAGCAGCCTTCTCGGACAGGTGGAGGTCACTGAAGCTTTCTTT. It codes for CASSLLGQVEVTEAFF.

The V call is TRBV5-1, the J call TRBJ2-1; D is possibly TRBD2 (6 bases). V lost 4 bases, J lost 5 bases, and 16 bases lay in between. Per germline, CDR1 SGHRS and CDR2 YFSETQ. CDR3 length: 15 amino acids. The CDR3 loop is CASSPGRGINNEQFF. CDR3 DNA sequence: TGCGCCAGCAGCCCTGGTCGGGGGATTAACAATGAGCAGTTCTTC.

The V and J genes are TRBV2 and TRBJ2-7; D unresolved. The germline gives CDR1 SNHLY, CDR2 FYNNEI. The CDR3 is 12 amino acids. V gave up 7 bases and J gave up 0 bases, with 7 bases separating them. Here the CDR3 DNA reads TGTGCCAGCAACATCAACTCCTACGAGCAGTACTTC. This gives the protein CASNINSYEQYF.

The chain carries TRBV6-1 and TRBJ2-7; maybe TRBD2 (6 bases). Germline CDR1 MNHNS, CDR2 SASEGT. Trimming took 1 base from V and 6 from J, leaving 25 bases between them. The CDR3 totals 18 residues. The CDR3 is CASSEVPGGWQGFGEQYF. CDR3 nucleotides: TGTGCCAGCAGTGAAGTCCCCGGGGGTTGGCAGGGCTTTGGCGAGCAGTACTTC.

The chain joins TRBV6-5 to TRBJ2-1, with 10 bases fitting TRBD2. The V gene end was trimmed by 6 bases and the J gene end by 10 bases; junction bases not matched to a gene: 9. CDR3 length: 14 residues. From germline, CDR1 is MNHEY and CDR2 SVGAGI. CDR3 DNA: TGTGCCAGCAGGAAAGCGGGGGGGCTAAAGGAGCAGTTCTTC. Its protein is CASRKAGGLKEQFF.

CDR3 bases: TGTGCCAGCAGTTTATCGGTCCTAAATGAAGCTTTCTTT. It specifies CASSLSVLNEAFF. The gene calls are TRBV27 and TRBJ1-1; no definite D call. V dropped 0 bases and J dropped 7 bases, with 9 bases sitting between them. The CDR3 has 13 residues. CDR1 and CDR2 (germline): MNHEY, SMNVEV (reference sequence).

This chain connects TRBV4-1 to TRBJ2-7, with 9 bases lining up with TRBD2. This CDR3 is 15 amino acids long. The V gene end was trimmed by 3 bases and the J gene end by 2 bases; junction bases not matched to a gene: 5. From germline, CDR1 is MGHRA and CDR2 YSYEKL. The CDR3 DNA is TGCGCCAGCAGCCAGATAGCGGGGGATACCTACGAGCAGTACTTC. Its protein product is CASSQIAGDTYEQYF.

The chain's CDR3 is CASSVGGQGGHEQYF. CDR3 nucleotides: TGTGCCAGCAGCGTAGGGGGACAGGGTGGGCACGAGCAGTACTTC. The gene calls are TRBV9 and TRBJ2-7; 9 nucleotides align to TRBD1. Germline loops: CDR1 SGDLS, CDR2 YYNGEE. Trimming at V came to 0 bases and at J to 5 bases, leaving 6 bases not matched to a gene. The CDR3 is 15 residues long.

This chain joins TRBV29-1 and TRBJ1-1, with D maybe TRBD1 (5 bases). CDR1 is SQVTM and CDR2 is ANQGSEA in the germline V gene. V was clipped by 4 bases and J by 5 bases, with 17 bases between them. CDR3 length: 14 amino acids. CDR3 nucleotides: TGCAGCGTTGCCCCCGGGGGTCGGGGGACTGAAGCTTTCTTT. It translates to CSVAPGGRGTEAFF.

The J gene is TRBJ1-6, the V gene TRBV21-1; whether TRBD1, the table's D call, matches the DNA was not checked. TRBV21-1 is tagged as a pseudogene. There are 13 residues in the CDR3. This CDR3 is CASSKNRGSPLHF. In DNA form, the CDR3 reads TGTGCCAGCAGCAAGAACAGGGGTTCACCCCTCCACTTT.